This T cell receptor (beta chain) was observed in a study of tumor-infiltrating lymphocytes in primary liver carcinoma. Total RNA (around 500 ng) served as template for TCR beta cDNA synthesis primed by a constant-region primer. Three nested multiplex PCR rounds, a slightly modified ARM-PCR method, built the TCR beta libraries. Two initial PCR rounds of around 10 cycles each paired TRBV1-TRBV30 forward primers with a C-beta reverse primer. TCRdb re-derived calls from the multiplex PCR reads in MiXCR, one entry per CDR3 protein. The sample lists about 120,000 distinct CDR3 sequences, roughly 75% occurring once. Comments on this clonotype: At one end, the junction sequence differs from germline, possibly due to a read error.

This CDR3 comprises 12 residues. The germline gives CDR1 SGHRS, CDR2 YFSETQ. It was from roughly 20-30 mg of unsorted bulk tissue that RNA and DNA were co-extracted. V gene TRBV5-1 combines with J gene TRBJ2-1, with D possibly TRBD1 on 5 matching bases. Sample: tumor-adjacent normal liver tissue. The source is a woman in her sixties or seventies with primary liver carcinoma and hepatitis B virus infection. DNA for the CDR3: TGTGTCAGCAGCTTGGACGGGCCCGAAGGGGTCTTC. It codes for CVSSLDGPEGVF.